One sample yielded the 25 T cell receptor beta chains listed below, sequenced in a study of T cells in Graves' hyperthyroidism and ophthalmopathy. Amplification of TCR beta CDR3 regions used RNA as the template. The TCR CDR3 was amplified in a first-round RT-PCR using the HTBI primer set. TCRdb reprocessed the multiplex PCR reads with MiXCR, giving one entry per CDR3 protein. Of around 430,000 distinct CDR3 sequences in the sample, about 15% were seen once. Sequencing was done on a sample of blood. The origin of the receptors is a woman in her twenties or thirties with Graves' hyperthyroidism.

This clonotype was seen at least ten times. The chain employs TRBV18 and TRBJ1-1, with no clear D. V lost 0 bases and J 1 base, leaving 6 bases between the germline ends. Looked up from germline, CDR1 is KGHSH and CDR2 is LQKENI. The CDR3 has 14 amino acids. CDR3 amino acids: CASSPPSQNTEAFF. The CDR3 DNA reads as TGTGCCAGCTCACCACCTTCGCAGAACACTGAAGCTTTCTTT.

The V call is TRBV6-5, the J call TRBJ2-2, with D perhaps assigned TRBD1 or TRBD2 (6 bases each). The CDR3 runs to 15 residues. Germline V gene data show CDR1 as MNHEY and CDR2 as SVGAGI. Trimming took off 0 bases at V and 4 bases at J, with 9 bases between the two ends. The CDR3 reads CASSYSGGSTGELFF. Written as DNA, the CDR3 is TGTGCCAGCAGTTACTCGGGGGGCAGCACCGGGGAGCTGTTTTTT.

This clonotype was recorded a few times. The rearrangement joins TRBV3-1 to TRBJ2-3; D is uncertain. This CDR3 has 16 residues. With 3 bases removed from V and 0 bases from J, the gap between germline ends came to 13 bases. Germline CDR1 reads LGHDT; CDR2 reads YNNKEL (reference sequence). CDR3 bases: TGTGCCAGCAGCCATACCGCCGGCTCGAGCACAGATACGCAGTATTTT. The encoded protein is CASSHTAGSSTDTQYF.

This clonotype was seen at least ten times. The gene calls are TRBV2 and TRBJ2-7, with 8 bases identical to TRBD2. Trimming cost V 2 bases and J 6 bases; bases outside gene matches: 12. CDR3 length equals 16 residues. Germline V gene lookup returns CDR1 SNHLY and CDR2 FYNNEI. CDR3 loop: CASSERFFSGTSEQYF. CDR3 DNA sequence: TGTGCCAGCAGTGAAAGGTTCTTTAGCGGGACGTCCGAGCAGTACTTC. Based on the CDR3 plus reference TRBV2 and TRBJ2-7, the full variable domain is EPEVTQTPSHQVTQMGQEVILRCVPISNHLYFYWYRQILGQKVEFLVSFYNNEISEKSEIFDDQFSVERPDGSNFTLKIRSTKLEDSAMYFCASSERFFSGTSEQYFGPGTRLTVT.

In its sample, this clonotype was seen many times. The chain has TRBV11-3 and TRBJ2-1; tentatively, D is TRBD1 or TRBD2 (5 bases each). This CDR3 has 18 residues. From germline, CDR1 is SGHNT and CDR2 YENEEA. V lost 4 bases to trimming and J lost 4 bases, with 23 bases between them. As DNA, the CDR3 is TGTGCCAGCAGCTCCCGGGGCGGCGAGAGACCCTCGTACAATGAGCAGTTCTTC. Encoded protein: CASSSRGGERPSYNEQFF.

This sequence joins TRBV5-4 and TRBJ1-2; D may be TRBD1 (6 bases). The V and J ends lost 4 bases and 8 bases respectively, with 21 bases between them. Germline V gene sequence: CDR1 SGHNT, CDR2 YYREEE (reference sequence). The CDR3 is 15 residues long. The CDR3 region is CASSLKNRGPGGYTF. CDR3 in DNA: TGTGCCAGCAGCCTCAAAAACCGGGGGCCTGGGGGCTACACCTTC.

This clonotype was observed many times. J is TRBJ2-3 and V is TRBV18, with unresolved D. Germline CDR1 is KGHSH and CDR2 is LQKENI. This CDR3 has 16 residues. Trimming removed 3 bases at V and 5 bases at J, with 18 bases between. In nucleotides, the CDR3 is TGTGCCAGCTCACCTTTCTCGGATCTCCCTGTAGATACGCAGTATTTT. This translates into CASSPFSDLPVDTQYF. Using reference TRBV18 and TRBJ2-3 for the parts outside the CDR3, the full variable domain is NAGVMQNPRHLVRRRGQEARLRCSPMKGHSHVYWYRQLPEEGLKFMVYLQKENIIDESGMPKERFSAEFPKEGPSILRIQQVVRGDSAAYFCASSPFSDLPVDTQYFGPGTRLTVL.

J is TRBJ2-3 and V is TRBV11-2, with D unresolved. The CDR3 is 17 residues long. Germline V gene lookup returns CDR1 SGHAT and CDR2 FQNNGV. V was clipped by 2 bases and J by 0 bases, with 15 bases between them. CDR3 region: CASSLFKARASTDTQYF. The CDR3, as DNA: TGTGCCAGCAGCTTATTTAAAGCTAGGGCTAGCACAGATACGCAGTATTTT. Full variable domain (missing parts from reference TRBV11-2 and TRBJ2-3): EAGVAQSPRYKIIEKRQSVAFWCNPISGHATLYWYQQILGQGPKLLIQFQNNGVVDDSQLPKDRFSAERLKGVDSTLKIQPAKLEDSAVYLCASSLFKARASTDTQYFGPGTRLTVL.

There are many counts of this clonotype. V usage is TRBV3-1 and J usage is TRBJ1-1; 11 bases fit TRBD1. The CDR3 has 18 amino acids. CDR1 is LGHDT, CDR2 YNNKEL, per germline (reference sequence). The junction had 16 bases not matched to a gene; V was cut back by 6 bases and J by 4 bases. The CDR3 here is CASSLLGQGAFRGTEAFF. DNA for the CDR3: TGTGCCAGCAGTCTCCTCGGACAGGGGGCTTTCAGAGGCACTGAAGCTTTCTTT. Full variable domain (remainder filled in from reference TRBV3-1 and TRBJ1-1): DTAVSQTPKYLVTQMGNDKSIKCEQNLGHDTMYWYKQDSKKFLKIMFSYNNKELIINETVPNRFSPKSPDKAHLNLHINSLELGDSAVYFCASSLLGQGAFRGTEAFFGQGTRLTVV.

This clonotype was detected only a few times. The V and J genes are TRBV2 and TRBJ2-2, with a possible D match to TRBD1 (6 bases). Germline V gives CDR1 SNHLY, CDR2 FYNNEI. Trimming took off 3 bases at V and 0 bases at J, with 8 bases between the two ends. CDR3 length equals 15 residues. The CDR3 DNA reads TGTGCCAGCAGTGACCCAGGGGCGAACACCGGGGAGCTGTTTTTT. It yields the protein CASSDPGANTGELFF. The full variable domain, with the rest looked up from reference TRBV2 and TRBJ2-2, is EPEVTQTPSHQVTQMGQEVILRCVPISNHLYFYWYRQILGQKVEFLVSFYNNEISEKSEIFDDQFSVERPDGSNFTLKIRSTKLEDSAMYFCASSDPGANTGELFFGEGSRLTVL.

A word on this clonotype: One junction end disagrees with the germline gene, perhaps due to a read error. The V call is TRBV7-9, the J call TRBJ2-7; the D gene is possibly TRBD1 (5 bases). Germline V gene data show CDR1 as SEHNR and CDR2 as FQNEAQ (reference sequence). The CDR3 length is 15 residues. The CDR3: CACSLGPGSDYEQYF. The DNA for the CDR3 is TGTGCCTGCAGCTTAGGGCCAGGGTCGGATTACGAGCAGTACTTC.

This clonotype came up many times. The CDR3 nucleotides are TGTGCCAGCAGTTACGGAGGGGGTTCCTACGAGCAGTACTTC. It codes for CASSYGGGSYEQYF. The rearrangement links TRBV6-5 to TRBJ2-7; D tentatively reads TRBD1 or TRBD2 (6 bases each). The CDR3 runs to 14 residues. The V and J ends lost 2 bases and 1 base respectively, with 9 bases between them. Germline V CDR1 and CDR2: MNHEY, SVGAGI.

Many counts were recorded for this clonotype. The chain uses TRBV20-1 and TRBJ1-1; D not certain. CDR1 is DFQATT and CDR2 is SNEGSKA in the germline V gene (reference sequence). The V end was cut by 4 bases, the J end by 5 bases, with 14 bases between. The CDR3 totals 13 residues. The CDR3 sequence: CSATGSSGTEAFF. DNA for the CDR3: TGCAGTGCTACGGGATCTTCGGGAACTGAAGCTTTCTTT.

This clonotype has at least ten counts. J is TRBJ1-2 and V is TRBV12-3 or TRBV12-4, with TRBD1 as a possible D gene (6 bases). V lost 3 bases, J lost 4 bases, and 9 bases lay in between. This CDR3 region has 13 residues. The CDR3, as DNA: TGTGCCAGCAGTTTGCAGGGGTCCTATGGCTACACCTTC. Translation gives CASSLQGSYGYTF.

This clonotype was seen only a few times. V is TRBV20-1 and J is TRBJ1-4, with TRBD1 as a possible D gene (5 bases). This CDR3 comprises 13 residues. Trimming cost V 1 base and J 6 bases, with 9 bases left between them. Germline lookup yields CDR1 DFQATT and CDR2 SNEGSKA (reference sequence). The CDR3 protein is CSARVTQDEKLFF. For the CDR3, the DNA is TGCAGTGCTAGAGTCACACAGGATGAAAAACTGTTTTTT.

The genes are TRBV30 and TRBJ2-1, with D hard to call. Germline CDR1 reads GTSNPN; CDR2 reads SVGIG (reference sequence). The CDR3 is made up of 16 amino acids. Trimming took 3 bases from V and 3 from J, leaving 18 bases between them. The CDR3 nucleotides are TGTGCCTGGAGCCCTGACATCAACCCCTTCTACAATGAGCAGTTCTTC. Translated, it gives CAWSPDINPFYNEQFF. The full variable domain, rest sourced from reference TRBV30 and TRBJ2-1, is SQTIHQWPATLVQPVGSPLSLECTVEGTSNPNLYWYRQAAGRGLQLLFYSVGIGQISSEVPQNLSASRPQDRQFILSSKKLLLSDSGFYLCAWSPDINPFYNEQFFGPGTRLTVL.

V and J are TRBV7-9 and TRBJ2-7, with D hard to call. The germline V gene has CDR1 SEHNR and CDR2 FQNEAQ (reference sequence). This CDR3 has 13 residues. The V gene lost 6 bases and the J gene lost 0 bases, with 9 bases spanning the gap. The CDR3 coding sequence is TGTGCCAGCAGGGCAGAGAACTCCTACGAGCAGTACTTC. Protein product: CASRAENSYEQYF.

This clonotype was found many times. The chain joins TRBV27 to TRBJ2-2, with 8 bases matching TRBD2. CDR3 size: 15 residues. Unmatched junction bases numbered 4, after V lost 4 bases and J lost 3 bases. CDR1 is MNHEY and CDR2 is SMNVEV in the germline V gene (reference sequence). CDR3 DNA sequence: TGTGCCAGCAGTTACGGGAGGGCCGACACCGGGGAGCTGTTTTTT. Residues: CASSYGRADTGELFF.

This clonotype was counted ten times or more. A junction boundary mismatches the germline segment, possibly from a read error. The chain combines TRBV5-1 with TRBJ2-1, with 7 bases lining up with TRBD2. Germline assignment: CDR1 SGHRS and CDR2 YFSETQ. CDR3 length: 15 residues. In DNA form, the CDR3 reads TGTGCCAGCAGTTTTGGGGGGGGCTCCTACAATGAGCAGTTCTTC. It codes for CASSFGGGSYNEQFF.

The sample holds a few counts of this clonotype. J is TRBJ2-7 and V is TRBV11-2; possible D gene TRBD2, 5 bases. The CDR3 has 14 amino acids. V lost 5 bases, J lost 5 bases, and 16 bases lay in between. The V gene's germline CDR1 is SGHAT and CDR2 FQNNGV. The CDR3 here is CASSPRSPGDEQYF. Here the CDR3 DNA reads TGTGCCAGCAGCCCGCGGTCCCCCGGGGACGAGCAGTACTTC.

This clonotype was seen at least ten times. The chain uses TRBV7-9 and TRBJ2-5; 7 bases are a match to TRBD2. This CDR3 spans 13 amino acids. V lost 3 bases to trimming and J lost 3 bases; unmatched junction nucleotides: 1. Germline V gene lookup returns CDR1 SEHNR and CDR2 FQNEAQ (reference sequence). This CDR3 is CASSFGGEETQYF. The CDR3 nucleotides are TGTGCCAGCAGCTTTGGGGGGGAAGAGACCCAGTACTTC.

This clonotype was observed a few times. The chain recombines TRBV3-1 with TRBJ1-5; D remains ambiguous. V was trimmed by 0 bases and J by 1 base, leaving 7 bases between them. In germline, CDR1 is LGHDT, CDR2 YNNKEL (reference sequence). The CDR3 sequence is 15 residues long. The CDR3 is CASSQDSRSNQPQHF. For the CDR3, the DNA is TGTGCCAGCAGCCAAGATTCCAGGAGCAATCAGCCCCAGCATTTT.

This clonotype was counted ten times or more. This chain uses TRBV2 with TRBJ2-5; D gene ambiguous. Germline CDR1 is SNHLY and CDR2 is FYNNEI. CDR3 length: 13 amino acids. V lost 7 bases, J lost 4 bases, and 13 bases lay in between. CDR3 protein: CASNAADLETQYF. The CDR3 nucleotides read TGTGCCAGCAACGCGGCAGACCTAGAGACCCAGTACTTC.

A few counts support this clonotype. The V call is TRBV7-9, the J call TRBJ2-7; unclear D gene. Trimming removed 6 bases at V and 0 bases at J, with 15 bases between. In germline, CDR1 is SEHNR, CDR2 FQNEAQ (reference sequence). The CDR3 length is 15 residues. CDR3 amino acids: CASSPGSKGSYEQYF. DNA for the CDR3: TGTGCCAGCAGTCCGGGCTCCAAGGGCTCCTACGAGCAGTACTTC.

This clonotype was seen ten or more times. This chain uses TRBV7-3 with TRBJ1-1; D is undetermined. In germline, CDR1 is SGHTA, CDR2 FQGTGA. The CDR3 runs 13 residues. The V and J ends lost 2 bases and 4 bases respectively, with 8 bases between them. This chain's CDR3 is CASSLEYSTEAFF. CDR3 nucleotide sequence: TGTGCCAGCAGCTTAGAGTACAGCACTGAAGCTTTCTTT.